Below, one TCR beta chain is given with its context. 60 Vbeta and 13 Jbeta primers were used in PCR. Profiled with immunoSEQ multiplex PCR; TCRdb holds only in-frame clones, not every one. Here the sample spans more than 80,000 clones, under 80% being singletons. The source of the sample is a study of cytomegalovirus exposure and HLA in healthy donors. The source of this sequence is a woman aged 50 to 65 in good health and CMV-seropositive. What was sequenced was PBMCs.

The CDR3 here is CASSLLQGSNLGTEAFF. Here the CDR3 DNA reads TGCGCCAGCAGTCTTTTACAGGGGAGTAACTTGGGCACTGAAGCTTTCTTT. The chain couples TRBV5-1 to TRBJ1-1; 7 bases are a match to TRBD1. Germline V gives CDR1 SGHRS, CDR2 YFSETQ. The CDR3 is 17 residues long. J gave up 4 bases and V 5 bases, and 17 bases lay outside the gene matches. Full variable domain (outside the CDR3, taken from reference TRBV5-1 and TRBJ1-1): KAGVTQTPRYLIKTRGQQVTLSCSPISGHRSVSWYQQTPGQGLQFLFEYFSETQRNKGNFPGRFSGRQFSNSRSEMNVSTLELGDSALYLCASSLLQGSNLGTEAFFGQGTRLTVV.